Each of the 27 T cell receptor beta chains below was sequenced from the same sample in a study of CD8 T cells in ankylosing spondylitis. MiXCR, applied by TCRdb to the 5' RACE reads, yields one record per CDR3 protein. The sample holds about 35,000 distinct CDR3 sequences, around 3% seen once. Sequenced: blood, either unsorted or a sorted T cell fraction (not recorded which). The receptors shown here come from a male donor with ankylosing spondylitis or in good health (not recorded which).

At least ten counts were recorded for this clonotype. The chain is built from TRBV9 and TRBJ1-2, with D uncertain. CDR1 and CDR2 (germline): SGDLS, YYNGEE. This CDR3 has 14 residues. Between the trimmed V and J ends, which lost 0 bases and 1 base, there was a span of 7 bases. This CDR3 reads CASSVDYGNYGYTF. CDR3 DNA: TGTGCCAGCAGCGTAGACTACGGTAACTATGGCTACACCTTC.

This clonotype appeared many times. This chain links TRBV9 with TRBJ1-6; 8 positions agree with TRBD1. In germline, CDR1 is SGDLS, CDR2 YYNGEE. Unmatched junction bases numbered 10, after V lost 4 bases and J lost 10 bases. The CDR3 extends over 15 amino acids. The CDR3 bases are TGTGCCAGCAGCTCTCAGGGGACAGGAGGGTCACCCCTCCACTTT. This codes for CASSSQGTGGSPLHF.

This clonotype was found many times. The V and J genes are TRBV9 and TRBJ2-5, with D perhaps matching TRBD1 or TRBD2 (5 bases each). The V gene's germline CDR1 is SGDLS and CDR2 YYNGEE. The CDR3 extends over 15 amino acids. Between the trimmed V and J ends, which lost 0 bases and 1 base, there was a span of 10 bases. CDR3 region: CASSVEGTRQETQYF. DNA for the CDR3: TGTGCCAGCAGCGTAGAGGGGACCCGCCAAGAGACCCAGTACTTC.

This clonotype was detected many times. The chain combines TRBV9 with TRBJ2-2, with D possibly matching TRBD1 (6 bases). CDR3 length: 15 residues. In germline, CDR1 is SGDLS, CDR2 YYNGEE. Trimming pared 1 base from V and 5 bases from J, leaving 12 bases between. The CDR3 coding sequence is TGTGCCAGCAGCGTACGACAGGTCCCAACCGGGGAGCTGTTTTTT. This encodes CASSVRQVPTGELFF.

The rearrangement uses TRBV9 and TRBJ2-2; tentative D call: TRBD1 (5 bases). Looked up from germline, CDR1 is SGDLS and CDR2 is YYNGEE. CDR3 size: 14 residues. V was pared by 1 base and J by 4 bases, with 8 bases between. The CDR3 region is CASSVRQGTGELFF. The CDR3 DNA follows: TGTGCCAGCAGCGTAAGGCAGGGCACCGGGGAGCTGTTTTTT.

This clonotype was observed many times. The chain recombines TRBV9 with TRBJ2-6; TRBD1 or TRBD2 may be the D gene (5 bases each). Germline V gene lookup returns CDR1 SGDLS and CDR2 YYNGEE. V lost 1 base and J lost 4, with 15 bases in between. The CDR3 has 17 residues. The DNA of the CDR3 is TGTGCCAGCAGCGTATATCAGGGACCCCCAGGGGCCAACGTCCTGACTTTC. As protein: CASSVYQGPPGANVLTF.

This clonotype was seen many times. As DNA, the CDR3 is TGTGCCAGCAGCGTATCCCCCGCCGGGACAGGGGGATACAATGAGCAGTTCTTC. This translates into CASSVSPAGTGGYNEQFF. The V call is TRBV9, the J call TRBJ2-1, with 11 nucleotides matching TRBD1. Trimming removed 1 base from V and 4 bases from J; junction bases left unmatched: 10. CDR1 is SGDLS, CDR2 YYNGEE, per germline. The length of the CDR3 is 18 residues.

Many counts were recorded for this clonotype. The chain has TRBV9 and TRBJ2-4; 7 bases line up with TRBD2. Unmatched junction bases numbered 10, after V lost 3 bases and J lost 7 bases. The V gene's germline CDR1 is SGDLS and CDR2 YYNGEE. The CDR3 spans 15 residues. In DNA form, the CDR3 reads TGTGCCAGCAGCGCCCGGGGAGGGGAGGAGAACATTCAGTACTTC. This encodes CASSARGGEENIQYF.

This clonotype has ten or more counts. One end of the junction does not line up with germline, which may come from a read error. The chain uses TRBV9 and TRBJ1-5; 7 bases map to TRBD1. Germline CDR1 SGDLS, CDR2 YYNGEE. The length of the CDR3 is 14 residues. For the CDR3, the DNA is TGTGTCAGCAGCGCCGGGACAGCCTATCAGCCCCAGCATTTT. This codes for CVSSAGTAYQPQHF.

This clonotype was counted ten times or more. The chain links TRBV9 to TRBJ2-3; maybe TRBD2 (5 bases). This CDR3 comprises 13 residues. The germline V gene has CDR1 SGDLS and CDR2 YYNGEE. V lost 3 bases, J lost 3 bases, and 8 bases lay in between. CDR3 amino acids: CASSALVTDTQYF. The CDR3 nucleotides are TGTGCCAGCAGCGCACTAGTTACAGATACGCAGTATTTT.

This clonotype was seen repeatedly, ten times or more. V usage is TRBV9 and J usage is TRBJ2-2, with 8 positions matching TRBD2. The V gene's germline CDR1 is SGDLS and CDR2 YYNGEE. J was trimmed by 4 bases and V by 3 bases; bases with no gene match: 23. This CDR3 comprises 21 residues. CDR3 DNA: TGTGCCAGCAGCGCTCACGGGCAGGACGGACTAAGCGGGAGACCCACCGGGGAGCTGTTTTTT. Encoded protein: CASSAHGQDGLSGRPTGELFF.

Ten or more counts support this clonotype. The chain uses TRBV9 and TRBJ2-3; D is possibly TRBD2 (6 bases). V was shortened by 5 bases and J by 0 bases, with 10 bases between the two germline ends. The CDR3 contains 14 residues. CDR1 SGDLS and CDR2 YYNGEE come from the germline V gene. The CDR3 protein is CASRGGISTDTQYF. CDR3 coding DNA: TGTGCCAGCAGGGGGGGAATTAGCACAGATACGCAGTATTTT.

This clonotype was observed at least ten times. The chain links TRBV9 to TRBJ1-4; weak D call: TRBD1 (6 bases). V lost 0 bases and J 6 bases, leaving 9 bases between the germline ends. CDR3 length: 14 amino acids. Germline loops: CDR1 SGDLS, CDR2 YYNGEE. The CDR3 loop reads CASSVGGGDEKLFF. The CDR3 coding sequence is TGTGCCAGCAGCGTAGGGGGGGGCGATGAAAAACTGTTTTTT.

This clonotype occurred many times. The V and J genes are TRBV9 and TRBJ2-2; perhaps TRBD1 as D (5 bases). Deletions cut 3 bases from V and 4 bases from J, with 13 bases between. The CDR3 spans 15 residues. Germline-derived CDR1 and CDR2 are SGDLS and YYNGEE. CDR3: CASSAGDSRTGELFF. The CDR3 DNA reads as TGTGCCAGCAGCGCCGGCGACAGTCGCACCGGGGAGCTGTTTTTT.

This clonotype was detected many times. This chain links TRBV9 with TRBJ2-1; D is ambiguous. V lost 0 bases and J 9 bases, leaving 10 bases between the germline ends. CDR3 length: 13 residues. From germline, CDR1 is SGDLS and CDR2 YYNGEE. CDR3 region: CASSVDGPTEQFF. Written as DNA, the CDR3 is TGTGCCAGCAGCGTAGATGGTCCGACTGAGCAGTTCTTC.

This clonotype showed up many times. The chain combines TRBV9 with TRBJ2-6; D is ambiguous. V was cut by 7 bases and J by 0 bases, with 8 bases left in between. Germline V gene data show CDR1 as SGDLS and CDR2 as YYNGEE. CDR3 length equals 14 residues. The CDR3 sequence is CASAEVSGANVLTF. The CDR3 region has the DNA TGTGCCAGCGCCGAGGTCTCTGGGGCCAACGTCCTGACTTTC. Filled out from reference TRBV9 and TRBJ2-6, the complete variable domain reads DSGVTQTPKHLITATGQRVTLRCSPRSGDLSVYWYQQSLDQGLQFLIQYYNGEERAKGNILERFSAQQFPDLHSELNLSSLELGDSALYFCASAEVSGANVLTFGAGSRLTVL.

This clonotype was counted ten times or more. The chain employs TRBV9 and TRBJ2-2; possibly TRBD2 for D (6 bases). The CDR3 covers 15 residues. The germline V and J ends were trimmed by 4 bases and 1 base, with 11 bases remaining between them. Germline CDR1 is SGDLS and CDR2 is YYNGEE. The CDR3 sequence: CASSSRLVNTGELFF. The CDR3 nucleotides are TGTGCCAGCAGCTCCAGACTAGTGAACACCGGGGAGCTGTTTTTT.

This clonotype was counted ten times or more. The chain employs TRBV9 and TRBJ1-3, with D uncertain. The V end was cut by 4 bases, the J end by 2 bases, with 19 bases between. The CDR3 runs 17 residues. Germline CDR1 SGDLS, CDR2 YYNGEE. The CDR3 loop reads CASSPEPRGRTGNTIYF. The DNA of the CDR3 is TGTGCCAGCAGCCCGGAGCCCCGGGGTCGAACTGGAAACACCATATATTTT. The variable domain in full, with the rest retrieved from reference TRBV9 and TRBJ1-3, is DSGVTQTPKHLITATGQRVTLRCSPRSGDLSVYWYQQSLDQGLQFLIQYYNGEERAKGNILERFSAQQFPDLHSELNLSSLELGDSALYFCASSPEPRGRTGNTIYFGEGSWLTVV.

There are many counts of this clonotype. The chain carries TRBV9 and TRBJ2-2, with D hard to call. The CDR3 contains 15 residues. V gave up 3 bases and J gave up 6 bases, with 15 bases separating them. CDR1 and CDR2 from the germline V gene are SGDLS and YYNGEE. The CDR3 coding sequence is TGTGCCAGCAGCGGCCGAACAGTTTCCGCCGGGGAGCTGTTTTTT. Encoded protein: CASSGRTVSAGELFF.

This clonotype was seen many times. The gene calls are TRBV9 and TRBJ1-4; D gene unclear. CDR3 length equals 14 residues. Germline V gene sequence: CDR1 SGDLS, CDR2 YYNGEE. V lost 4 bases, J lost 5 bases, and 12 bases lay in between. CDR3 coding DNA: TGTGCCAGCAGCTCGTCGACCCAAAATGAAAAACTGTTTTTT. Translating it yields CASSSSTQNEKLFF.

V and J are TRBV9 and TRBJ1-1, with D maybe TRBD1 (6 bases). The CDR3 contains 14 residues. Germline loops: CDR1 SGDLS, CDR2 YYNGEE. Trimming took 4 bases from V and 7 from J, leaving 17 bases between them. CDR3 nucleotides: TGTGCCAGCAGCTTCGGGCGGGGCAGGGGTGAAGCTTTCTTT. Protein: CASSFGRGRGEAFF.

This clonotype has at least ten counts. CDR3 sequence reads: CASSVANFLSYNEQFF. CDR3 bases: TGTGCCAGCAGCGTAGCCAATTTCCTCTCCTACAATGAGCAGTTCTTC. The rearrangement joins TRBV9 to TRBJ2-1, with D hard to call. Germline CDR1 is SGDLS and CDR2 is YYNGEE. The CDR3 loop spans 16 amino acids. The V end lost 0 bases, the J end lost 0 bases, and 10 bases lay between the germline ends. The full variable domain, rest sourced from reference TRBV9 and TRBJ2-1, is DSGVTQTPKHLITATGQRVTLRCSPRSGDLSVYWYQQSLDQGLQFLIQYYNGEERAKGNILERFSAQQFPDLHSELNLSSLELGDSALYFCASSVANFLSYNEQFFGPGTRLTVL.

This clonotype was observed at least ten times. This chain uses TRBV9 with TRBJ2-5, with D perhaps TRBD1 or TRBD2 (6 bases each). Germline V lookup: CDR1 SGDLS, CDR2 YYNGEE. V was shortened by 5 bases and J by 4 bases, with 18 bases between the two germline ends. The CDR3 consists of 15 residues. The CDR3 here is CASSGSRGGIETQYF. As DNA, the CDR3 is TGTGCCAGCAGTGGCAGCAGAGGGGGGATAGAGACCCAGTACTTC. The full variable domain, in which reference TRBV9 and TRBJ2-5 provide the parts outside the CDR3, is DSGVTQTPKHLITATGQRVTLRCSPRSGDLSVYWYQQSLDQGLQFLIQYYNGEERAKGNILERFSAQQFPDLHSELNLSSLELGDSALYFCASSGSRGGIETQYFGPGTRLLVL.

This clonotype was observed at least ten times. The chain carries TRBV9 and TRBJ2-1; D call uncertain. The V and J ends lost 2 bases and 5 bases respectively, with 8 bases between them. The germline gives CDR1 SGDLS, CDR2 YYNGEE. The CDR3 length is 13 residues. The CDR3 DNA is TGTGCCAGCAGCGTGGCGAGCGACAATGAGCAGTTCTTC. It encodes CASSVASDNEQFF.

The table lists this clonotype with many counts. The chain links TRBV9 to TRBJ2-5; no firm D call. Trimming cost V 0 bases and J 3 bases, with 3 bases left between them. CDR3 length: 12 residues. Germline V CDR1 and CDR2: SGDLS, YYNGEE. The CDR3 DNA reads TGTGCCAGCAGCGTAGGAGAAGAGACCCAGTACTTC. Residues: CASSVGEETQYF.

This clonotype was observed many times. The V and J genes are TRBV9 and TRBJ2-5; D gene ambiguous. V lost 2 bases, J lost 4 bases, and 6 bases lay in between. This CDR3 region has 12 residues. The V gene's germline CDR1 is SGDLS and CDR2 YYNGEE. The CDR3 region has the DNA TGTGCCAGCAGCGTGAACGGAGAGACCCAGTACTTC. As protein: CASSVNGETQYF.

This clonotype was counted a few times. Written as DNA, the CDR3 is TGTGCCAGCAGCGTTGGGCAAGCCAAAAACATTCAGTACTTC. Translated, it gives CASSVGQAKNIQYF. The chain is built from TRBV9 and TRBJ2-4; D ambiguous. The V end lost 2 bases, the J end lost 0 bases, and 6 bases lay between the germline ends. Germline V gene data show CDR1 as SGDLS and CDR2 as YYNGEE. The CDR3 is 14 residues long. Full variable domain (outside the CDR3, taken from reference TRBV9 and TRBJ2-4): DSGVTQTPKHLITATGQRVTLRCSPRSGDLSVYWYQQSLDQGLQFLIQYYNGEERAKGNILERFSAQQFPDLHSELNLSSLELGDSALYFCASSVGQAKNIQYFGAGTRLSVL.